This TCR beta chain was obtained from a study of human versus mouse CDR3 diversity and MHC coevolution. Produced via immunoSEQ multiplex PCR; TCRdb's table is partial and in-frame only. The sample contains around 59,000 clones, over 90% of which appear only once. Cells were CD45RO-negative CD62L-positive naive CD4 T cells sorted from PBMCs. The CDR3 is 13 amino acids. Per germline, CDR1 MRHNA and CDR2 SNTAGT. V lost 2 bases, J lost 4 bases, and 6 bases lay in between. Sequencing used naive CD4+ T cells from blood. Subset specified: CD45RO-negative CD62L-positive naive CD4 T cells. This TCR derives from a person aged 55-75 years in good health. This chain joins TRBV6-4 and TRBJ2-1; D gene ambiguous. CDR3 residues: CASSDNSYNEQFF. CDR3 bases: TGTGCCAGCAGTGACAACAGTTACAATGAGCAGTTCTTC.